A single T cell receptor (beta chain) is shown here with its context. No antigen is known for it. RNA, once extracted, was reverse transcribed into cDNA for use as the sequencing template. TCRdb keeps only in-frame clones here, not all; method: immunoSEQ multiplex PCR. The repertoire consists of 95,000 to 110,000 clones, with 45% to 60% occurring once and the leading ten covering about 9%. Germline V gives CDR1 SGHTA, CDR2 FQGNSA. The trim removed 5 bases at V and 1 base at J, leaving 8 bases unmatched. This CDR3 has 16 residues. This entry belongs to a study of CD8+ T cells in alopecia areata. Study-wide points: Possibly as an HLA-related effect, TCR sharing across patients appeared less clear than in mice. Higher clonality and more expanded CD8+ clones appeared in lesional than normal scalp.

The TCR sequence derives from a human donor in good health. This chain joins TRBV7-2 and TRBJ2-5; 9 bases agree with TRBD1. Sequenced input: CD4+ T cells sorted from blood. The CDR3 DNA reads as TGTGCCAGCAGCGAGGGGACAGGGAGTGGCCAAGAGACCCAGTACTTC. Residues: CASSEGTGSGQETQYF. Filled out from reference TRBV7-2 and TRBJ2-5, the complete variable domain reads GAGVSQSPSNKVTEKGKDVELRCDPISGHTALYWYRQSLGQGLEFLIYFQGNSAPDKSGLPSDRFSAERTGGSVSTLTIQRTQQEDSAVYLCASSEGTGSGQETQYFGPGTRLLVL.